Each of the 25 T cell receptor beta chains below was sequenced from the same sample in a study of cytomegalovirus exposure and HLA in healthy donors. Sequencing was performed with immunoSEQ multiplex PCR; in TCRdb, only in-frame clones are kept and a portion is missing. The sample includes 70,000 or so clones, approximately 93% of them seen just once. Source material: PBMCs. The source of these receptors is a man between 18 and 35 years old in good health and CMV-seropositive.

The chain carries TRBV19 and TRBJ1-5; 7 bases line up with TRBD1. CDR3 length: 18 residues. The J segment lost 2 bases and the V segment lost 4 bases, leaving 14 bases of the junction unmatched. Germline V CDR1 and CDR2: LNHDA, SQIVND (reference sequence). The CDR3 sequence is CASSKTGASLKRNQPQHF. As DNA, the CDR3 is TGTGCCAGTAGTAAAACAGGGGCCAGCTTGAAACGCAATCAGCCCCAGCATTTT.

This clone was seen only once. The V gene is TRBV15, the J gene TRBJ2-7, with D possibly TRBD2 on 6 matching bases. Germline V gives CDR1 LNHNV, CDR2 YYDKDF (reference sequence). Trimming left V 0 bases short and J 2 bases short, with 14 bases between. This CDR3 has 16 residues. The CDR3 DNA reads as TGTGCCACCAGCAGAGAGCTAGGAGGGGCCGCCTACGAGCAGTACTTC. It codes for CATSRELGGAAYEQYF.

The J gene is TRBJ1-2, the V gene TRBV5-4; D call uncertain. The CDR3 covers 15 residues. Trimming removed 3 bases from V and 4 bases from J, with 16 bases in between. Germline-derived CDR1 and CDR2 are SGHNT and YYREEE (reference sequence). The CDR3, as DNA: TGTGCCAGCAGCTCGGGTCAGAGGATCTCCTATGGCTACACCTTC. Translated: CASSSGQRISYGYTF.

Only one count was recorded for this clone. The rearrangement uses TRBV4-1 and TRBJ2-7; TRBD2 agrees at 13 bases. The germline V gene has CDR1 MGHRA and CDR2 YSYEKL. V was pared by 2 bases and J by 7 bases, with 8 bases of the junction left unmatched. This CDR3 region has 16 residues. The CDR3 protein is CASSQRLAGGGGEQYF. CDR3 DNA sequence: TGCGCCAGCAGCCAACGACTAGCGGGGGGCGGAGGGGAGCAGTACTTC.

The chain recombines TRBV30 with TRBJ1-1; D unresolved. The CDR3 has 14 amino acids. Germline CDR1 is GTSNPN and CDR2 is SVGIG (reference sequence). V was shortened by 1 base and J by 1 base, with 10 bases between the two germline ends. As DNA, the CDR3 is TGTGCCTGGAGTGGCTGGGAGGGGAACACTGAAGCTTTCTTT. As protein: CAWSGWEGNTEAFF.

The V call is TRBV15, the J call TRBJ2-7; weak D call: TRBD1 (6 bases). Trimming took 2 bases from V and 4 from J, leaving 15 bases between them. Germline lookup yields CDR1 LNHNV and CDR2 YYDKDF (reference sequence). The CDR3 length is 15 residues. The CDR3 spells CATSRPSTGAYEQYF. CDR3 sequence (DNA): TGTGCCACCAGCAGACCCTCGACAGGCGCGTACGAGCAGTACTTC. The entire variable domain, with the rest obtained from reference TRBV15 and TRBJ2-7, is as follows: DAMVIQNPRYQVTQFGKPVTLSCSQTLNHNVMYWYQQKSSQAPKLLFHYYDKDFNNEADTPDNFQSRRPNTSFCFLDIRSPGLGDTAMYLCATSRPSTGAYEQYFGPGTRLTVT.

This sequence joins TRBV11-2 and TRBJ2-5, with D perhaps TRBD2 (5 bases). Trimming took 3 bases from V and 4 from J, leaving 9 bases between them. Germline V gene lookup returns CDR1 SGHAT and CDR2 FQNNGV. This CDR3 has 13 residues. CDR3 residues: CASSFGERETQYF. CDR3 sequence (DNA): TGTGCCAGCAGCTTCGGGGAGAGAGAGACCCAGTACTTC. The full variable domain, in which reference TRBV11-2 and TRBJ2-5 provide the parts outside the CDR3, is EAGVAQSPRYKIIEKRQSVAFWCNPISGHATLYWYQQILGQGPKLLIQFQNNGVVDDSQLPKDRFSAERLKGVDSTLKIQPAKLEDSAVYLCASSFGERETQYFGPGTRLLVL.

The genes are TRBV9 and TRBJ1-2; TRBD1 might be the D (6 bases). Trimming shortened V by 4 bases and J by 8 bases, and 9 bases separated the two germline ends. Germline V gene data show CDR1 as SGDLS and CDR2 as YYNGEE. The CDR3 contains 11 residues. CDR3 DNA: TGTGCCAGCAGCAGCAGGGGCGGCTACACCTTC. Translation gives CASSSRGGYTF. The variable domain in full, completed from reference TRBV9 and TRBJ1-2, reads DSGVTQTPKHLITATGQRVTLRCSPRSGDLSVYWYQQSLDQGLQFLIQYYNGEERAKGNILERFSAQQFPDLHSELNLSSLELGDSALYFCASSSRGGYTFGSGTRLTVV.

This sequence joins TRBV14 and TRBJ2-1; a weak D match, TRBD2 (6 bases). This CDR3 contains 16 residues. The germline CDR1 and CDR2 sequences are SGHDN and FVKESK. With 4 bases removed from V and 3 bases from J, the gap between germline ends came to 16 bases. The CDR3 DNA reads TGTGCCAGCAGCCTCGGTCTGGGACTGTACTACAATGAGCAGTTCTTC. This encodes CASSLGLGLYYNEQFF.

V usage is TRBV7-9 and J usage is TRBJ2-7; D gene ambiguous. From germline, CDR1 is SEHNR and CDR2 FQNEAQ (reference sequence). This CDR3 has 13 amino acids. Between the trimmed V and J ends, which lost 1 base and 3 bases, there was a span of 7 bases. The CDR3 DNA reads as TGTGCCAGCAGCTTAGGTTCCAACTACGAGCAGTACTTC. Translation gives CASSLGSNYEQYF.

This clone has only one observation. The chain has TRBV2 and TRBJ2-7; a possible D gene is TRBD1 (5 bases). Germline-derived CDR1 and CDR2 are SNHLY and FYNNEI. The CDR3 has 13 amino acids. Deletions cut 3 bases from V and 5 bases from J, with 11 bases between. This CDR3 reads CASSDGRVDEQYF. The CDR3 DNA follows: TGTGCCAGCAGTGACGGCAGGGTTGACGAGCAGTACTTC.

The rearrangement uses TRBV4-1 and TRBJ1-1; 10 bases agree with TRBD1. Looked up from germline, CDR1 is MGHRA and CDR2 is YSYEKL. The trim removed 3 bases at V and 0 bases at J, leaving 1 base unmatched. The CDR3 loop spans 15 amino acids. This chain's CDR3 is CASSQGQGLNTEAFF. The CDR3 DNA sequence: TGCGCCAGCAGCCAGGGACAGGGGCTGAACACTGAAGCTTTCTTT.

The CDR3 here is CASRTTGTLKGYEQYF. The DNA for the CDR3 is TGTGCCAGCAGAACGACCGGGACACTAAAAGGCTACGAGCAGTACTTC. This rearrangement joins TRBV28 to TRBJ2-7, with D tentatively TRBD1 (6 bases). Trimming took off 6 bases at V and 3 bases at J, with 21 bases between the two ends. This CDR3 comprises 16 residues. Germline V gene lookup returns CDR1 MDHEN and CDR2 SYDVKM.

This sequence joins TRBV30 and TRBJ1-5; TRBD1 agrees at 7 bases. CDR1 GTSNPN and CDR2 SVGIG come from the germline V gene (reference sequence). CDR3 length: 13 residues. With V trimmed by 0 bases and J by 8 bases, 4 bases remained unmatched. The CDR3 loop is CAWSVGQLKPQHF. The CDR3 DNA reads TGTGCCTGGAGTGTGGGACAGCTTAAGCCCCAGCATTTT.

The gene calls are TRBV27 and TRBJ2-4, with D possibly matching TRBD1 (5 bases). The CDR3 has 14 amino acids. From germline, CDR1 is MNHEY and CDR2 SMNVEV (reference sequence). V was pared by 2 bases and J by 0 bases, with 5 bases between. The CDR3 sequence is CASSLQGAKNIQYF. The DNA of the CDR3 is TGTGCCAGCAGTTTACAGGGAGCCAAAAACATTCAGTACTTC.

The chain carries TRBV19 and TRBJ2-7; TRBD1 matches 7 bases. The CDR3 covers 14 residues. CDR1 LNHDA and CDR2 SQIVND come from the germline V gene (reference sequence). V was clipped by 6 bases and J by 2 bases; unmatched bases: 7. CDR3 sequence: CASSRKGQTYEQYF. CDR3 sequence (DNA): TGTGCCAGTAGCCGCAAGGGACAGACCTACGAGCAGTACTTC.

This CDR3 is CASSQVPRENTEAFF. The CDR3 bases are TGCGCCAGCAGCCAAGTACCCAGGGAGAACACTGAAGCTTTCTTT. The V gene is TRBV4-1, the J gene TRBJ1-1, with TRBD1 as a possible D gene (5 bases). Germline CDR1 reads MGHRA; CDR2 reads YSYEKL. The CDR3 is 15 residues long. Trimming removed 1 base at V and 1 base at J, with 10 bases between.

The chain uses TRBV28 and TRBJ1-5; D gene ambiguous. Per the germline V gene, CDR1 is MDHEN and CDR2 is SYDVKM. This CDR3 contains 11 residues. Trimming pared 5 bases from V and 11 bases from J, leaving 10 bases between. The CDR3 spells CASSTLEAQHF. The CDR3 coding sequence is TGTGCCAGCAGTACCCTGGAGGCCCAGCATTTT. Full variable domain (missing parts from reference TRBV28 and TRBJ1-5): DVKVTQSSRYLVKRTGEKVFLECVQDMDHENMFWYRQDPGLGLRLIYFSYDVKMKEKGDIPEGYSVSREKKERFSLILESASTNQTSMYLCASSTLEAQHFGDGTRLSIL.

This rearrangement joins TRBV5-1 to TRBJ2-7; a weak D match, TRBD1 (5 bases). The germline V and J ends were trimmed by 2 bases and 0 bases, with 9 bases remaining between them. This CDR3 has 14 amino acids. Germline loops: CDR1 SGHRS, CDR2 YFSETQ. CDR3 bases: TGCGCCAGCAGCTTACAGGTGAACTCCTACGAGCAGTACTTC. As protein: CASSLQVNSYEQYF. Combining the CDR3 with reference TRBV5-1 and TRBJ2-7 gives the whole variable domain KAGVTQTPRYLIKTRGQQVTLSCSPISGHRSVSWYQQTPGQGLQFLFEYFSETQRNKGNFPGRFSGRQFSNSRSEMNVSTLELGDSALYLCASSLQVNSYEQYFGPGTRLTVT.

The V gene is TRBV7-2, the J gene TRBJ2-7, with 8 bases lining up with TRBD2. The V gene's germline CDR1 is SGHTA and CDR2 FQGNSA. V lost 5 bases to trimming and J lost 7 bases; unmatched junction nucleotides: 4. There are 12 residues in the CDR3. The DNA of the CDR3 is TGTGCCAGCAGCCAGGCGGGGGGTGAGCAGTACTTC. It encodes CASSQAGGEQYF.

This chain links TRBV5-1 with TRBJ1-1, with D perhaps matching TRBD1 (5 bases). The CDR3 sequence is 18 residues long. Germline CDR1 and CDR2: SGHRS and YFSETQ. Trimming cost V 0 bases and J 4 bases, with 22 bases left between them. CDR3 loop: CASSLVTNIGAQGTEAFF. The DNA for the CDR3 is TGCGCCAGCAGCTTGGTCACCAACATTGGGGCGCAGGGCACTGAAGCTTTCTTT. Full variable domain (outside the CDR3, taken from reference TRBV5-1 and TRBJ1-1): KAGVTQTPRYLIKTRGQQVTLSCSPISGHRSVSWYQQTPGQGLQFLFEYFSETQRNKGNFPGRFSGRQFSNSRSEMNVSTLELGDSALYLCASSLVTNIGAQGTEAFFGQGTRLTVV.

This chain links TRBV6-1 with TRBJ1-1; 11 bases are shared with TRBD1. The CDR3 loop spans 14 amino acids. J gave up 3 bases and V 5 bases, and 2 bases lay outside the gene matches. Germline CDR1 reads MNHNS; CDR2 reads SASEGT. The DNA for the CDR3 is TGTGCCAGCAGTCCGGGACAGGGGGACACTGAAGCTTTCTTT. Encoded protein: CASSPGQGDTEAFF.

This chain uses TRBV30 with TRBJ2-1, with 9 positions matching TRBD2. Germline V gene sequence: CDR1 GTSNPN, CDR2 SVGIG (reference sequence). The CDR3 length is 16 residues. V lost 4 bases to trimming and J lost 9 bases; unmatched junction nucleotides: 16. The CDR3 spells CAWNSVNSGSSSEQFF. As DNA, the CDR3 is TGTGCCTGGAATAGCGTCAATAGCGGGAGCTCCAGTGAGCAGTTCTTC.

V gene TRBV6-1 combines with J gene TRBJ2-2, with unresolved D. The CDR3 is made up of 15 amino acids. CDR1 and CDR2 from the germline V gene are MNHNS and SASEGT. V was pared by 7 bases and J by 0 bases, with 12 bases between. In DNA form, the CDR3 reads TGTGCCAGCACGGCGGTTGTTGCGAACACCGGGGAGCTGTTTTTT. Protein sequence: CASTAVVANTGELFF.

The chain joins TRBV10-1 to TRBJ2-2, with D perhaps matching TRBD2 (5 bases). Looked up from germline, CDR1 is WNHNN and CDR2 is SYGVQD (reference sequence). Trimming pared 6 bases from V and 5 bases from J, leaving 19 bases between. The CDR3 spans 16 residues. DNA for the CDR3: TGCGCCAGCAGCGATCCCGGGAAAGCAAGGACCGGGGAGCTGTTTTTT. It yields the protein CASSDPGKARTGELFF.